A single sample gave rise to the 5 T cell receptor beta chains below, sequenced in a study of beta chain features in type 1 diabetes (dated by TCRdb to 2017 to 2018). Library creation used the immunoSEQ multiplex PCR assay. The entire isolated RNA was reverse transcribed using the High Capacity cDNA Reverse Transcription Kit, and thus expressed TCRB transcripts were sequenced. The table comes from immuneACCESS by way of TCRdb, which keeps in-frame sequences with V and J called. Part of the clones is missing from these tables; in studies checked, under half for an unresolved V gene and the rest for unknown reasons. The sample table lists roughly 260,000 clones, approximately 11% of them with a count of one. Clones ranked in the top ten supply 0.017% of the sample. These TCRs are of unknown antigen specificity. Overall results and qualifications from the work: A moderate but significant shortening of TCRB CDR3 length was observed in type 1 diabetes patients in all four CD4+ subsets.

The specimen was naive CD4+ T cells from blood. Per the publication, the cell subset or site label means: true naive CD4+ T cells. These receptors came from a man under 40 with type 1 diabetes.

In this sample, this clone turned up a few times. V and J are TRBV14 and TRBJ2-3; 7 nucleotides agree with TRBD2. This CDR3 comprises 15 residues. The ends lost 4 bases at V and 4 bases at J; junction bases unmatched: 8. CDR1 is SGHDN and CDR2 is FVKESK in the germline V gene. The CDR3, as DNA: TGTGCCAGCAGCCCCTCTGGAGCGGGGCCAGATACGCAGTATTTT. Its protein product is CASSPSGAGPDTQYF.

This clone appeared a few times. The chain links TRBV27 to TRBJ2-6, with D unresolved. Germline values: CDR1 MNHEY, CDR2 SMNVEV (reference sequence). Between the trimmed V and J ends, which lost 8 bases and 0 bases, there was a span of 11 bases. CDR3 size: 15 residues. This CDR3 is CASSTVSSGANVLTF. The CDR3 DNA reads TGTGCCAGCTCCACAGTCTCCTCTGGGGCCAACGTCCTGACTTTC.

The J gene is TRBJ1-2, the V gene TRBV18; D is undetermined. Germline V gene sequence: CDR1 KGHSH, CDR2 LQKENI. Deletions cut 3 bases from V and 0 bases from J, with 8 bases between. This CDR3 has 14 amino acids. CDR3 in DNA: TGTGCCAGCTCACCGTCGGGAGCTAACTATGGCTACACCTTC. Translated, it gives CASSPSGANYGYTF. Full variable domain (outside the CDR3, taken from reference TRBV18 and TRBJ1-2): NAGVMQNPRHLVRRRGQEARLRCSPMKGHSHVYWYRQLPEEGLKFMVYLQKENIIDESGMPKERFSAEFPKEGPSILRIQQVVRGDSAAYFCASSPSGANYGYTFGSGTRLTVV.

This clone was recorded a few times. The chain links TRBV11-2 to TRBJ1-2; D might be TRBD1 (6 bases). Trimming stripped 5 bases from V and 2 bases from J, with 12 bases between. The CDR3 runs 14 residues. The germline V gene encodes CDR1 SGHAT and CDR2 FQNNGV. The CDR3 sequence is CASSVGHLNYGYTF. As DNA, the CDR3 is TGTGCCAGCAGCGTGGGACACTTGAACTATGGCTACACCTTC.

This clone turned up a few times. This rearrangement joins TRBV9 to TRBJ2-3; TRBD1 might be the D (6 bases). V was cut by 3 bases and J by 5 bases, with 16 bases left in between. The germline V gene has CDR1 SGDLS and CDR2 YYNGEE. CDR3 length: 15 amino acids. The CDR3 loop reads CASSAQGSREDTQYF. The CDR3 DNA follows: TGTGCCAGCAGCGCACAGGGTTCCCGGGAAGATACGCAGTATTTT.